The clone carrying this T cell receptor (beta chain) appeared a few times. Its specificity is not known. The record originates from a study of beta chain features in type 1 diabetes. Study information: Cells sorted and examined across all samples totaled over 95 million.

Every bit of the isolated RNA underwent reverse transcription, so sequencing read expressed TCRB transcripts. Method: immunoSEQ multiplex PCR; TCRdb's copy keeps in-frame clones and lacks some. The sample yields about 660,000 clones, roughly an eighth seen once. Study-level findings and limits: TCRB CDR3 length was moderately but significantly reduced in all four CD4+ subsets of Type 1 diabetes patients.

From germline, CDR1 is SGHRS and CDR2 YFSETQ. V lost 6 bases and J lost 9; bases outside the gene matches: 9. The CDR3 is 14 amino acids. The TCR sequence derives from a man younger than 35 with type 1 diabetes. Material: naive CD4+ T cells from blood. V usage is TRBV5-1 and J usage is TRBJ1-6; 7 bases fit TRBD1. CDR3 protein: CASNLTGFSSPLHF. As DNA, the CDR3 is TGCGCCAGCAACCTGACAGGGTTCAGTTCACCCCTCCACTTT.